Listed below are T cell receptor beta chains from one sample, sequenced in a study of cytomegalovirus exposure and HLA in healthy donors. The data were produced by immunoSEQ multiplex PCR, yet TCRdb's version contains in-frame clones alone and is incomplete. Among about 160,000 clones listed, about 78% were seen once. The sample consisted of PBMCs. Receptors were obtained from a male donor in good health and CMV-seronegative. The CDR3 runs from the conserved cysteine through the conserved F or W. The D gene is left open where the match is weak. Where a row states a size, it is once, few, many or the class of an expanded clone; other rows omit it.

CDR3 protein	CDR3 DNA	V gene	J gene	D gene	clone size
CASSPRQRGSSYNEQFF	TGTGCCAGCAGCCCCAGACAGCGGGGGAGCTCCTACAATGAGCAGTTCTTC	TRBV7-2	TRBJ2-1	TRBD2	few
CASGLGLAGEGNIQYF	TGTGCCAGCGGCCTGGGACTAGCGGGAGAAGGGAACATTCAGTACTTC	TRBV4-2	TRBJ2-4	TRBD2	once
CASSQEGRDTEAFF	TGCGCCAGCAGCCAAGAGGGGCGAGATACTGAAGCTTTCTTT	TRBV4-3	TRBJ1-1	-	-
CASSLNRVWDSDQNIQYF	TGTGCCAGCAGCTTGAATCGAGTGTGGGACAGCGACCAAAACATTCAGTACTTC	TRBV7-9	TRBJ2-4	TRBD1	-
CASSFLGLKPYEQYF	TGTGCCAGCAGTTTCCTGGGACTCAAGCCCTACGAGCAGTACTTC	TRBV28	TRBJ2-7	-	-
CSVPDRVGTEAFF	TGCAGCGTGCCCGACAGGGTGGGGACTGAAGCTTTCTTT	TRBV29-1	TRBJ1-1	TRBD1	-
CASSLVAGRYQETQYF	TGTGCCAGCAGCTTAGTGGCAGGGAGGTACCAAGAGACCCAGTACTTC	TRBV7-6	TRBJ2-5	-	few
CASRPRQGGANTGELFF	TGCGCCAGCAGGCCCCGGCAGGGCGGCGCGAACACCGGGGAGCTGTTTTTT	TRBV5-1	TRBJ2-2	-	-
CASRADRTLPRQPQHF	TGTGCCAGCAGGGCAGACAGGACGCTCCCAAGACAGCCCCAGCATTTT	TRBV28	TRBJ1-5	-	-
CASTRLQGSPSEAFF	TGCGCCAGCACCCGCCTACAGGGTTCCCCGTCTGAAGCTTTCTTT	TRBV5-1	TRBJ1-1	-	few
CAWKAGGFKNIQYF	TGTGCCTGGAAAGCGGGGGGGTTCAAAAACATTCAGTACTTC	TRBV30	TRBJ2-4	TRBD2	-
CASSGDTDSNQPQHF	TGTGCCAGCAGTGGGGACACGGATAGCAATCAGCCCCAGCATTTT	TRBV6-6	TRBJ1-5	-	-
CASSVGVAGVSYNEQFF	TGTGCCAGCAGCGTTGGGGTAGCGGGAGTATCCTACAATGAGCAGTTCTTC	TRBV9	TRBJ2-1	TRBD2	once
CASSLTSIDEQFF	TGTGCCAGCAGTCTAACGAGCATCGATGAGCAGTTCTTC	TRBV28	TRBJ2-1	-	-
CASSLQGGGKMAEAFF	TGTGCCAGCAGCCTACAAGGGGGGGGGAAGATGGCTGAAGCTTTCTTT	TRBV7-9	TRBJ1-1	-	-
CASSLLGGGQETQYF	TGTGCCAGCAGTCTCCTTGGGGGAGGGCAAGAGACCCAGTACTTC	TRBV27	TRBJ2-5	TRBD2	-
CASSLDRGTNEQFF	TGTGCCAGCAGCTTAGATCGGGGGACGAATGAGCAGTTCTTC	TRBV11-3	TRBJ2-1	-	-
CASSPMSSPLHF	TGTGCCAGCAGCCCTATGTCTTCACCCCTCCACTTT	TRBV28	TRBJ1-6	-	once
CASSLGGPPYNEQFF	TGTGCCAGCAGCTTAGGAGGGCCGCCCTACAATGAGCAGTTCTTC	TRBV7-9	TRBJ2-1	-	-